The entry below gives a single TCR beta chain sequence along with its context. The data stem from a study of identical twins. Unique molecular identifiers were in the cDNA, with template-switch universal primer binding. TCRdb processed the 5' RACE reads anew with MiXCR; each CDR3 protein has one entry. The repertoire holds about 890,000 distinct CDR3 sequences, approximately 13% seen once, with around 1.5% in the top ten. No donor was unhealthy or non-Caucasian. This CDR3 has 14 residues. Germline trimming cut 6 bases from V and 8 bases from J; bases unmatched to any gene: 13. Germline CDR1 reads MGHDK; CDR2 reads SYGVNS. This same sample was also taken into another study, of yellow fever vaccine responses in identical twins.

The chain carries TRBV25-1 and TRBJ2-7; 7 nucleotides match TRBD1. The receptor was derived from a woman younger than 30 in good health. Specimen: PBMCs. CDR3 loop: CASSPTSGTVKQYF. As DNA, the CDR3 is TGTGCCAGCAGCCCGACTTCCGGGACAGTAAAGCAGTACTTC.